Listed below are T cell receptor beta chains from one sample, sequenced in a study of OX40 agonist ivuxolimab in advanced cancers. Here immunoSEQ multiplex PCR was the method, and the copy in TCRdb shows in-frame clones only, minus some. The repertoire holds approximately 70,000 clones, with roughly 88% as singletons. Sequenced here: CD4+ or CD8+ T cells sorted from blood, sampled in a trial of the OX40 agonist ivuxolimab. The receptors originated from an adult with an advanced solid tumor such as melanoma, head and neck, liver or kidney cancer. Each CDR3 is given with its conserved first and last residue. Each record gives: J gene, V gene, clone size, D gene, CDR3 DNA, CDR3 protein. A D gene is named only where the DNA matches it firmly. Size values are once, few and many counts, or a class for expanded clones, and some rows have none.

>TRBJ2-3|TRBV4-3|NA|TRBD2
TGCGCCAGCAGCCTAGAACCACGGACTAGCCGGAGAGGGGATACGCAGTATTTT
CASSLEPRTSRRGDTQYF
>TRBJ2-7|TRBV19|NA|NA
TGTGCCAGTAGCAAACAGGTGGCCTACTACGAGCAGTACTTC
CASSKQVAYYEQYF
>TRBJ2-1|TRBV6-6|NA|NA
TGTGCCAGCAGTCGTCCGGGGGGCGGGAATGAGCAGTTCTTC
CASSRPGGGNEQFF
>TRBJ2-7|TRBV18|NA|TRBD2
TGTGCCAGCTCCGAGACTAGCGGGGACTCCTACGAGCAGTACTTC
CASSETSGDSYEQYF
>TRBJ2-5|TRBV9|once|TRBD2
TGTGCCAGCAGCGTAGTAGCGGGGCCTCAAGAGACCCAGTACTTC
CASSVVAGPQETQYF
>TRBJ1-5|TRBV5-4|NA|NA
TGTGCCAGCAGCGGTCAGCCCCAGCATTTT
CASSGQPQHF
>TRBJ1-2|TRBV6-6|NA|NA
TGTGCCAGCGGTCGGGGGGGAGCCTATGGCTACACCTTC
CASGRGGAYGYTF
>TRBJ1-3|TRBV7-6|NA|TRBD1
TGTGCCAGCAGTTCCCCCAGGGGGGTCGTCTCTGGAAACACCATATATTTT
CASSSPRGVVSGNTIYF
>TRBJ1-4|TRBV5-4|NA|NA
TGTGCCAGCAGTTTTACGGGGCAGGGGAGTGAAAAACTGTTTTTT
CASSFTGQGSEKLFF
>TRBJ2-5|TRBV18|NA|NA
TGTGCCAGCTCACCTTCAAAAGAGACCCAGTACTTC
CASSPSKETQYF
>TRBJ2-7|TRBV23-1|NA|NA
TGCGCCAGCAGTCAATCGCCGGAGGTCTCCTACGAGCAGTACTTC
CASSQSPEVSYEQYF
>TRBJ1-1|TRBV5-1|NA|NA
TGCGCCAGCAGCTTGGACGTTAGGGTCCGTTTCTTT
CASSLDVRVRFF
>TRBJ1-5|TRBV9|once|NA
TGTGCCAGCAGCTCAGGGGTCAATCAGCCCCAGCATTTT
CASSSGVNQPQHF
>TRBJ2-1|TRBV4-1|NA|TRBD2
TGCGCCAGCAGCCAAGCGGGGGGGTATAATGAGCAGTTCTTC
CASSQAGGYNEQFF
>TRBJ2-6|TRBV30|NA|NA
TGTGCCTGGAGACAGCGAGGTGGGGCCAACGTCCTGACTTTC
CAWRQRGGANVLTF
>TRBJ2-7|TRBV27|NA|TRBD2
TGTGCCAGCAGTTTTTTTCTTGGGACTAGCGGGGCGTACGAGCAGTACTTC
CASSFFLGTSGAYEQYF
>TRBJ2-7|TRBV19|few|TRBD2
TGTGCCAGTAAGGTCGCGGCTAGCGGGGCCACCTACGAGCAGTACTTC
CASKVAASGATYEQYF
>TRBJ1-6|TRBV10-2|NA|TRBD1
TGCGCCAGCAGAGGACAGGGGGCAAATTCACCCCTCCACTTT
CASRGQGANSPLHF
>TRBJ2-7|TRBV12-5|NA|NA
TGTGCTAGTGGTTTCCCTAGGGGAGCGACCTACGAGCAGTACTTC
CASGFPRGATYEQYF
>TRBJ2-7|TRBV6-5|NA|NA
TGTGCCAGCAGAATTAGCGGCTCCTTAATCTACGAGCAGTACTTC
CASRISGSLIYEQYF
>TRBJ2-1|TRBV5-4|NA|NA
TGTGCCAGCACCTCCGCGGGTAGGAGTCGGAATGAGCAGTTCTTC
CASTSAGRSRNEQFF
>TRBJ1-1|TRBV7-9|NA|TRBD1
TGTGCCAGCAGTTTAACAGGGGGCAGGGAAGCTTTCTTT
CASSLTGGREAFF
>TRBJ1-1|TRBV10-3|NA|NA
TGTGCCATAAGAGAAAACACTGAAGCTTTCTTT
CAIRENTEAFF
>TRBJ1-1|TRBV11-1|NA|NA
TGTGCCAGCACGTTCGGGGAGGCGCCTGAAGCTTTCTTT
CASTFGEAPEAFF
>TRBJ1-1|TRBV7-2|NA|NA
TGTGCCAGCAGCTTTTCTCCGGGGGGCACTGAAGCTTTCTTT
CASSFSPGGTEAFF
>TRBJ2-7|TRBV10-3|NA|TRBD1
TGTGCCATCAGTTCCGACAGGGGGGACGACGAGCAGTACTTC
CAISSDRGDDEQYF
>TRBJ2-5|TRBV18|NA|NA
TGTGCCAGCTCACTCCAGGGGAGAGGGCAAGAGACCCAGTACTTC
CASSLQGRGQETQYF
>TRBJ1-5|TRBV30|NA|NA
TGTGCCTGGAGAGGGGCGGGGAGCAATCAGCCCCAGCATTTT
CAWRGAGSNQPQHF